This entry concerns a single T cell receptor (beta chain). Its antigen is undetermined. Donors in the study were healthy people who gave bone marrow. Primers for the PCR totalled 60 Vbeta and 13 Jbeta. TCRdb's table, derived via immunoSEQ multiplex PCR, lists solely in-frame clones and lacks some. This sample has over 100,000 clones, with around 75% found just once. The data were taken from a study of cytomegalovirus exposure and HLA in healthy donors. Whole-study findings and limits: Overall, around 160 TCR beta chains were annotated as cytomegalovirus-associated. TCR beta sequences numbering over 15,000 were associated with HLA alleles at 0.05 false discovery rate in a later analysis. Researchers reported in a later analysis that a missense DCLRE1C variant was tied to TCR beta V- and J-gene trimming.

The V gene end was trimmed by 4 bases and the J gene end by 11 bases; junction bases not matched to a gene: 8. CDR1 LGHNA and CDR2 YNFKEQ come from the germline V gene. The CDR3 extends over 15 amino acids. Sequences were obtained from PBMCs. The receptor's source is a man aged 25-40 years in good health and CMV-seronegative. The rearrangement joins TRBV4-2 to TRBJ2-5; 15 positions agree with TRBD2. The CDR3 nucleotides are TGTGCCAGCAGCCCACGGACTAGCGGGGGGGATGAGCAGTACTTC. Residues: CASSPRTSGGDEQYF.